A single sample gave rise to the 30 T cell receptor beta chains below, sequenced in a study of blood T cells in healthy people across ages. Then a second PCR, running about 6 to 11 cycles, was carried out with a sample-barcoded 5' primer and a J-beta primer mix. TCRdb redid the calling of the 5' RACE reads with MiXCR, one entry per CDR3 protein. The table shows fewer than 2,000,000 distinct CDR3 sequences, with about 32% occurring only once. Sequencing used blood. These receptors came from a woman in her 30s in good health.

This clonotype was detected a few times. The V and J genes are TRBV20-1 and TRBJ1-2; 7 bases line up with TRBD1. CDR1 DFQATT and CDR2 SNEGSKA come from the germline V gene (reference sequence). The CDR3 runs 15 residues. Germline trimming cut 3 bases from V and 0 bases from J; bases unmatched to any gene: 7. Written as DNA, the CDR3 is TGCAGTGCTAGTCAGGGGACAGCTACTAACTATGGCTACACCTTC. It specifies CSASQGTATNYGYTF.

This chain joins TRBV7-2 and TRBJ2-1, with D hard to call. The germline V gene encodes CDR1 SGHTA and CDR2 FQGNSA. V was pared by 3 bases and J by 2 bases, with 5 bases between. The CDR3 has 13 amino acids. Here the CDR3 reads CASSFFTYNEQFF. The DNA for the CDR3 is TGTGCCAGCAGCTTTTTTACCTACAATGAGCAGTTCTTC. The variable domain in full, with the rest retrieved from reference TRBV7-2 and TRBJ2-1, is GAGVSQSPSNKVTEKGKDVELRCDPISGHTALYWYRQSLGQGLEFLIYFQGNSAPDKSGLPSDRFSAERTGGSVSTLTIQRTQQEDSAVYLCASSFFTYNEQFFGPGTRLTVL.

The sample holds many counts of this clonotype. V and J are TRBV5-6 and TRBJ2-1; 7 nucleotides match TRBD1. The CDR3 extends over 11 amino acids. V trimming: 4 bases; J trimming: 14 bases; junction bases outside the gene matches: 6. Germline V lookup: CDR1 SGHDT, CDR2 YYEEEE. The CDR3 reads CASSLRDREFF. CDR3 coding DNA: TGTGCCAGCAGCCTCCGGGACAGAGAGTTCTTC.

Ten or more counts support this clonotype. The genes are TRBV4-2 and TRBJ2-3; the D call may be TRBD1 or TRBD2 (5 bases each). V lost 0 bases and J lost 5, with 15 bases in between. Germline CDR1 reads LGHNA; CDR2 reads YNFKEQ. There are 16 residues in the CDR3. The chain's CDR3 is CASSQDRAGAGDTQYF. CDR3 nucleotide sequence: TGTGCCAGCAGCCAAGATCGGGCCGGGGCGGGAGATACGCAGTATTTT.

The gene calls are TRBV5-1 and TRBJ2-3; a possible D gene is TRBD1 (6 bases). CDR1 and CDR2 from the germline V gene are SGHRS and YFSETQ. This CDR3 is 15 amino acids long. V was pared by 0 bases and J by 3 bases, with 11 bases between. CDR3 nucleotide sequence: TGCGCCAGCAGCTTGGCTTGGGGGCATACAGATACGCAGTATTTT. It translates to CASSLAWGHTDTQYF.

The chain is built from TRBV14 and TRBJ2-1, with 13 bases that match TRBD2. This CDR3 is built from 17 residues. V lost 4 bases and J lost 1; bases outside the gene matches: 4. Germline assignment: CDR1 SGHDN and CDR2 FVKESK. CDR3 in amino acids: CASSRTSGRGSYNEQFF. The CDR3, as DNA: TGTGCCAGCAGCCGGACTAGCGGGAGAGGATCCTACAATGAGCAGTTCTTC.

This clonotype was detected a few times. The V call is TRBV2, the J call TRBJ1-5; D is perhaps TRBD1 (6 bases). CDR1 is SNHLY and CDR2 is FYNNEI in the germline V gene. V gave up 5 bases and J gave up 0 bases, with 14 bases separating them. The CDR3 length is 16 residues. The CDR3 DNA is TGTGCCAGCAGTAATGGACAGAGATATAGCAATCAGCCCCAGCATTTT. The encoded protein is CASSNGQRYSNQPQHF.

V gene TRBV4-1 combines with J gene TRBJ2-2; TRBD1 might be the D (7 bases). CDR1 MGHRA and CDR2 YSYEKL come from the germline V gene. V shed 4 bases and J shed 6 bases, with 15 bases lying between them. This CDR3 spans 15 amino acids. The CDR3 DNA reads as TGCGCCAGCAGCCTCAGGACAGGAGGGGCCGGGGAGCTGTTTTTT. It yields the protein CASSLRTGGAGELFF.

Ten or more counts support this clonotype. The rearrangement uses TRBV7-6 and TRBJ2-5; D ambiguous. The V end was cut by 6 bases, the J end by 5 bases, with 10 bases between. The CDR3 length is 12 residues. Germline V lookup: CDR1 SGHVS, CDR2 FNYEAQ. CDR3 protein: CASSLETETQYF. The CDR3, as DNA: TGTGCCAGCAGTTTGGAGACGGAGACCCAGTACTTC.

V gene TRBV20-1 combines with J gene TRBJ1-5, with D possibly TRBD1 on 5 matching bases. Germline loops: CDR1 DFQATT, CDR2 SNEGSKA (reference sequence). The CDR3 is 15 residues long. V lost 5 bases to trimming and J lost 7 bases, with 21 bases between them. The CDR3 coding sequence is TGCAGTGCTGGGGGTAGGAAGGGCGGTAGGCAGCCCCAGCATTTT. Residues: CSAGGRKGGRQPQHF.

This chain connects TRBV4-2 to TRBJ2-5, with D perhaps TRBD2 (5 bases). The CDR3 spans 15 residues. Trimming left V 0 bases short and J 7 bases short, with 15 bases between. CDR1 is LGHNA and CDR2 is YNFKEQ in the germline V gene. DNA of the CDR3: TGTGCCAGCAGCCAAGATTCCAGCGGCCCAGGGACCCAGTACTTC. This encodes CASSQDSSGPGTQYF.

CDR3 coding DNA: TGTGCCAGCAGGCCTAGCGGAGACCGGGGTGGGGAGCAGTACTTC. Translation gives CASRPSGDRGGEQYF. This chain joins TRBV6-2 or TRBV6-3 and TRBJ2-7, with TRBD2 matching over 7 bases. Trimming at V came to 6 bases and at J to 7 bases, leaving 15 bases not matched to a gene. The CDR3 contains 15 residues. The germline CDR1 and CDR2 sequences are MNHEY and SVGEGT.

V and J are TRBV4-1 and TRBJ2-7; tentative D call: TRBD2 (5 bases). The CDR3 has 15 residues. Between the trimmed V and J ends, which lost 5 bases and 6 bases, there was a span of 20 bases. From germline, CDR1 is MGHRA and CDR2 YSYEKL. The CDR3 sequence: CASSYSTGNRAEQYF. The CDR3 nucleotides are TGCGCCAGCAGCTACTCCACCGGGAATCGGGCCGAGCAGTACTTC.

Only a few counts were recorded for this clonotype. The V gene is TRBV10-3, the J gene TRBJ2-5; 11 nucleotides line up with TRBD1. J gave up 2 bases and V 4 bases, and 3 bases lay outside the gene matches. The CDR3 extends over 15 amino acids. CDR1 is ENHRY, CDR2 SYGVKD, per germline. This CDR3 is CAISARDRGQETQYF. The CDR3 bases are TGTGCCATCAGTGCGAGGGACAGGGGGCAAGAGACCCAGTACTTC.

This clonotype has a handful of counts. V usage is TRBV9 and J usage is TRBJ2-1; 9 nucleotides align to TRBD2. Looked up from germline, CDR1 is SGDLS and CDR2 is YYNGEE. The CDR3 sequence is 15 residues long. The V and J ends lost 0 bases and 7 bases, in that order; junction bases with no gene match: 5. The chain's CDR3 is CASSVGAGGGNEQFF. The DNA of the CDR3 is TGTGCCAGCAGCGTAGGGGCGGGGGGGGGAAATGAGCAGTTCTTC. Together with reference TRBV9 and TRBJ2-1, the CDR3 gives the full variable domain: DSGVTQTPKHLITATGQRVTLRCSPRSGDLSVYWYQQSLDQGLQFLIQYYNGEERAKGNILERFSAQQFPDLHSELNLSSLELGDSALYFCASSVGAGGGNEQFFGPGTRLTVL.

This clonotype was seen at least ten times. This chain uses TRBV20-1 with TRBJ2-3; a weak D match, TRBD1 (5 bases). The CDR3 totals 14 residues. V was cut by 5 bases and J by 5 bases, with 17 bases left in between. The germline gives CDR1 DFQATT, CDR2 SNEGSKA (reference sequence). In DNA, the CDR3 is TGCAGTGCTCAGCCTAGGGGTCCCAAAGATACGCAGTATTTT. It encodes CSAQPRGPKDTQYF.

The rearrangement joins TRBV7-8 to TRBJ2-3, with TRBD2 as a possible D gene (6 bases). This CDR3 is built from 17 residues. V was trimmed by 5 bases and J by 3 bases, leaving 21 bases between them. Germline CDR1 is SGHVS and CDR2 is FQNEAQ. The CDR3 DNA reads TGTGCCAGCAGCGATGCGGAGGGTTGGCGGGGTACAGATACGCAGTATTTT. As protein: CASSDAEGWRGTDTQYF.

The table lists this clonotype with a few counts. The chain uses TRBV11-2 and TRBJ2-3, with 7 nucleotides matching TRBD2. J lost 4 bases, V lost 2 bases, and 6 bases had no gene match. Germline CDR1 and CDR2: SGHAT and FQNNGV. The CDR3 is made up of 15 amino acids. The CDR3 region has the DNA TGTGCCAGCAGCTTATTCCAGCGGGACTCAGATACGCAGTATTTT. It is translated as CASSLFQRDSDTQYF. Filled out from reference TRBV11-2 and TRBJ2-3, the complete variable domain reads EAGVAQSPRYKIIEKRQSVAFWCNPISGHATLYWYQQILGQGPKLLIQFQNNGVVDDSQLPKDRFSAERLKGVDSTLKIQPAKLEDSAVYLCASSLFQRDSDTQYFGPGTRLTVL.

This clonotype occurred a few times. The chain has TRBV28 and TRBJ2-4; D is unclear. Germline V lookup: CDR1 MDHEN, CDR2 SYDVKM. The CDR3 is 15 amino acids. V lost 7 bases, J lost 8 bases, and 21 bases lay in between. Here the CDR3 DNA reads TGTGCCAGCACCGAAACAACGATTAAACGGCACATTCAGTACTTC. Its translation: CASTETTIKRHIQYF.

The genes are TRBV25-1 and TRBJ1-6, with D possibly being TRBD1 (6 bases). Trimming pared 2 bases from V and 10 bases from J, leaving 21 bases between. Germline V gene data show CDR1 as MGHDK and CDR2 as SYGVNS. The CDR3 consists of 17 residues. The CDR3 DNA is TGTGCCAGCAGTGAAGAGGACAGCCTAGTCGGACGGTCACCCCTCCACTTT. Translation: CASSEEDSLVGRSPLHF.

The rearrangement uses TRBV28 and TRBJ1-6; D not resolved. Germline loops: CDR1 MDHEN, CDR2 SYDVKM. V lost 1 base and J lost 10, with 11 bases in between. The CDR3 covers 14 residues. For the CDR3, the DNA is TGTGCCAGCAGTTTATCCCAGTTAGGATCACCCCTCCACTTT. Amino acid sequence: CASSLSQLGSPLHF. Full variable domain (rest looked up from reference TRBV28 and TRBJ1-6): DVKVTQSSRYLVKRTGEKVFLECVQDMDHENMFWYRQDPGLGLRLIYFSYDVKMKEKGDIPEGYSVSREKKERFSLILESASTNQTSMYLCASSLSQLGSPLHFGNGTRLTVT.

This clonotype has just a few counts. The V gene is TRBV27, the J gene TRBJ2-7, with 8 bases fitting TRBD1. The germline gives CDR1 MNHEY, CDR2 SMNVEV (reference sequence). The length of the CDR3 is 16 residues. The V gene end was trimmed by 3 bases and the J gene end by 1 base; junction bases not matched to a gene: 8. The CDR3 bases are TGTGCCAGCAGTTTCCGACTAGGGGACAGGTCCTACGAGCAGTACTTC. It yields the protein CASSFRLGDRSYEQYF.

This clonotype was seen a few times. This chain joins TRBV7-9 and TRBJ2-7; TRBD1 aligns across 8 bases. Germline V gives CDR1 SEHNR, CDR2 FQNEAQ (reference sequence). V shed 5 bases, J shed 7 bases, and the junction held 13 bases outside the gene matches. The CDR3 is 15 amino acids. The CDR3 DNA sequence: TGTGCCAGCAGCGCCCGGGACAGGATCTTCGGTGAGCAGTACTTC. Its protein product is CASSARDRIFGEQYF.

This clonotype has just a few counts. The V gene is TRBV6-1, the J gene TRBJ2-1; perhaps TRBD1 as D (6 bases). V dropped 6 bases and J dropped 0 bases, with 15 bases sitting between them. The germline V gene has CDR1 MNHNS and CDR2 SASEGT. The CDR3 loop spans 16 amino acids. CDR3 in DNA: TGTGCCAGCAGCCAAACAGGGCGCAGCTCCTACAATGAGCAGTTCTTC. This codes for CASSQTGRSSYNEQFF.

This clonotype was recorded at least ten times. A junction end diverges from the germline sequence, so it may reflect a read error. This sequence joins TRBV29-1 and TRBJ1-2; D remains ambiguous. Germline V gives CDR1 SQVTM, CDR2 ANQGSEA. The CDR3 totals 12 residues. In DNA, the CDR3 is TGCAGCGTTCAAGAGGGCTCCTGGGGCTACACCTTC. It specifies CSVQEGSWGYTF.

V is TRBV18 and J is TRBJ2-2, with 10 bases aligning to TRBD1. The junction had 9 bases not matched to a gene; V was cut back by 3 bases and J by 5 bases. The length of the CDR3 is 17 residues. Germline V lookup: CDR1 KGHSH, CDR2 LQKENI. CDR3 coding DNA: TGTGCCAGCTCACCCTCGAGACAGGGGGCTGAGACCGGGGAGCTGTTTTTT. It encodes CASSPSRQGAETGELFF.

This clonotype has at least ten counts. The rearrangement uses TRBV6-2 or TRBV6-3 and TRBJ2-2; 8 nucleotides align to TRBD2. After removal of 6 bases from V and 3 bases from J, the junction contained 3 bases not matched to a gene. The V gene's germline CDR1 is MNHEY and CDR2 SVGEGT. The CDR3 length is 14 residues. CDR3 coding DNA: TGTGCCAGCAGGGCTAGCGGGTACACCGGGGAGCTGTTTTTT. Translating gives CASRASGYTGELFF.

The genes are TRBV4-1 and TRBJ2-1; D is perhaps TRBD2 (5 bases). Germline values: CDR1 MGHRA, CDR2 YSYEKL. The CDR3 length is 14 residues. V was clipped by 2 bases and J by 7 bases, with 12 bases between them. CDR3 residues: CASSQRTGSNEQFF. As DNA, the CDR3 is TGCGCCAGCAGCCAACGCACGGGATCAAATGAGCAGTTCTTC.

This clonotype showed up just a few times. CDR3 DNA sequence: TGTGCCAGCAGCAGAACCGGCGGGGGCTTTGCGGATACGCAGTATTTT. Translating gives CASSRTGGGFADTQYF. The rearrangement uses TRBV7-2 and TRBJ2-3, with D perhaps matching TRBD2 (7 bases). The V gene lost 5 bases and the J gene lost 6 bases, with 21 bases spanning the gap. The germline V gene has CDR1 SGHTA and CDR2 FQGNSA. This CDR3 is built from 16 residues. Full variable domain (remainder filled in from reference TRBV7-2 and TRBJ2-3): GAGVSQSPSNKVTEKGKDVELRCDPISGHTALYWYRQSLGQGLEFLIYFQGNSAPDKSGLPSDRFSAERTGGSVSTLTIQRTQQEDSAVYLCASSRTGGGFADTQYFGPGTRLTVL.

In its sample, this clonotype was seen a few times. The chain is built from TRBV5-1 and TRBJ2-1; TRBD2 matches 10 bases. Germline V CDR1 and CDR2: SGHRS, YFSETQ. This CDR3 is 15 amino acids long. Germline trimming cut 1 base from V and 8 bases from J; bases unmatched to any gene: 6. The CDR3 DNA follows: TGCGCCAGCAGCTTGCCTAGCGGGAGCAGTGATGAGCAGTTCTTC. This codes for CASSLPSGSSDEQFF.